Shown below are 23 T cell receptor beta chains from a single sample sequenced in a study of T-cell memory formation after mild COVID-19. MiXCR, run by TCRdb on the 5' RACE reads, gives a single entry per CDR3 protein. The sample lists around 510,000 distinct CDR3 sequences, less than 25% occurring once. The sample was PBMCs or a T cell subset sorted from them (not recorded which). All receptors come from an adult woman who had mild COVID-19 (a few samples of this study predate the infection). Cell type and time point are not known.

This rearrangement joins TRBV6-2 or TRBV6-3 to TRBJ2-1; D tentatively reads TRBD1 or TRBD2 (5 bases each). The germline V and J ends were trimmed by 0 bases and 3 bases, with 9 bases remaining between them. The CDR3 has 15 residues. CDR1 is MNHEY, CDR2 SVGEGT, per germline. The CDR3 here is CASSYSGGIYNEQFF. The CDR3 DNA reads as TGTGCCAGCAGTTACTCTGGGGGAATCTACAATGAGCAGTTCTTC.

The rearrangement uses TRBV5-1 and TRBJ1-4; the D gene is possibly TRBD1 (5 bases). Germline CDR1 and CDR2: SGHRS and YFSETQ. This CDR3 has 15 amino acids. V lost 1 base and J lost 8, with 15 bases in between. The CDR3 coding sequence is TGCGCCAGCAGCTTGCGGGTGGGGCATCGGGAAAAACTGTTTTTT. It translates to CASSLRVGHREKLFF. Using reference TRBV5-1 and TRBJ1-4 for the parts outside the CDR3, the full variable domain is KAGVTQTPRYLIKTRGQQVTLSCSPISGHRSVSWYQQTPGQGLQFLFEYFSETQRNKGNFPGRFSGRQFSNSRSEMNVSTLELGDSALYLCASSLRVGHREKLFFGSGTQLSVL.

This clonotype was picked up a small number of times. V is TRBV5-1 and J is TRBJ1-4; D is unclear. Trimming took off 2 bases at V and 2 bases at J, with 4 bases between the two ends. CDR1 is SGHRS, CDR2 YFSETQ, per germline. This CDR3 region has 13 residues. CDR3 loop: CASSFSTNEKLFF. DNA of the CDR3: TGCGCCAGCAGCTTTAGTACTAATGAAAAACTGTTTTTT.

The gene calls are TRBV5-1 and TRBJ2-7, with D possibly being TRBD2 (5 bases). Trimming left V 8 bases short and J 3 bases short, with 9 bases between. This CDR3 spans 11 amino acids. Germline V gene sequence: CDR1 SGHRS, CDR2 YFSETQ. The CDR3 sequence is CARREFYEQYF. The CDR3 bases are TGCGCCAGAAGGGAGTTCTACGAGCAGTACTTC.

The chain has TRBV5-1 and TRBJ1-2, with 7 bases that match TRBD1. Germline CDR1 reads SGHRS; CDR2 reads YFSETQ. V shed 3 bases and J 7 bases; nucleotides not matched to a gene: 6. The CDR3 loop spans 13 amino acids. CDR3 DNA: TGCGCCAGCAGCTCCGGGACAGAGGGTGGCTACACCTTC. This sequence encodes CASSSGTEGGYTF.

This rearrangement joins TRBV28 to TRBJ2-7, with 9 bases fitting TRBD1. This CDR3 spans 15 amino acids. CDR1 is MDHEN, CDR2 SYDVKM, per germline. V was clipped by 7 bases and J by 2 bases; unmatched bases: 9. The CDR3 is CASNPRTGEAYEQYF. CDR3 coding DNA: TGTGCCAGCAACCCGAGGACAGGGGAAGCCTACGAGCAGTACTTC.

The chain recombines TRBV28 with TRBJ2-7; D is possibly TRBD1 (5 bases). Deletions cut 5 bases from V and 4 bases from J, with 9 bases between. The CDR3 is made up of 12 amino acids. Germline V gene lookup returns CDR1 MDHEN and CDR2 SYDVKM. CDR3 sequence (DNA): TGTGCCAGCAGTCAGACAGAGTACGAGCAGTACTTC. This codes for CASSQTEYEQYF.

This clonotype was seen once. V usage is TRBV7-2 and J usage is TRBJ2-3; 7 bases are a match to TRBD1. Trimming cost V 5 bases and J 5 bases; bases outside gene matches: 10. Germline V CDR1 and CDR2: SGHTA, FQGNSA. This CDR3 comprises 15 residues. CDR3 DNA sequence: TGTGCCAGCAGCCCAACAGGGGTGGCGAGAGATACGCAGTATTTT. It yields the protein CASSPTGVARDTQYF.

The chain recombines TRBV4-1 with TRBJ2-1; 8 bases agree with TRBD2. CDR3 length equals 16 residues. The junction had 9 bases not matched to a gene; V was cut back by 3 bases and J by 5 bases. Germline-derived CDR1 and CDR2 are MGHRA and YSYEKL. As DNA, the CDR3 is TGCGCCAGCAGCCATTTCGGAGGCGGGGGGCACAATGAGCAGTTCTTC. It is translated as CASSHFGGGGHNEQFF.

The rearrangement uses TRBV6-2 or TRBV6-3 and TRBJ2-7; D is ambiguous. From germline, CDR1 is MNHEY and CDR2 SVGEGT. V lost 2 bases to trimming and J lost 4 bases, with 6 bases between them. The CDR3 loop spans 12 amino acids. CDR3 DNA: TGTGCCAGCAGTTACGTCGTTTACGAGCAGTACTTC. It translates to CASSYVVYEQYF.

Only a few counts were recorded for this clonotype. This rearrangement joins TRBV29-1 to TRBJ1-2; D is perhaps TRBD1 (5 bases). V was pared by 7 bases and J by 10 bases, with 19 bases between. Germline loops: CDR1 SQVTM, CDR2 ANQGSEA. The CDR3 sequence is 12 residues long. CDR3 sequence (DNA): TGCAGCGGGAGGGTTGACCTCGGGACCTACACCTTC. Encoded protein: CSGRVDLGTYTF.

This clonotype appeared a few times. This sequence joins TRBV12-3 or TRBV12-4 and TRBJ1-2; unclear D gene. The CDR3 has 15 amino acids. V lost 3 bases and J lost 5, with 16 bases in between. The CDR3 DNA is TGTGCCAGCAGTTTCTTTGCCCCTACCCCATATGGCTACACCTTC. The encoded protein is CASSFFAPTPYGYTF.

In this sample, this clonotype turned up a few times. V and J are TRBV5-5 and TRBJ2-7; TRBD1 aligns across 9 bases. The CDR3 covers 16 residues. The germline CDR1 and CDR2 sequences are SGHKS and YYEKEE (reference sequence). The ends lost 5 bases at V and 3 bases at J; junction bases unmatched: 12. In DNA, the CDR3 is TGTGCCAGCAGGGCCGCACCGGGACAGGGCCTCTACGAGCAGTACTTC. Amino acids: CASRAAPGQGLYEQYF.

The CDR3 bases are TGTGCCAGCTCACCATCACAGGGGTTGAACGGCTACACCTTC. Encoded protein: CASSPSQGLNGYTF. The V call is TRBV18, the J call TRBJ1-2, with 7 bases that match TRBD1. The V gene's germline CDR1 is KGHSH and CDR2 LQKENI. The CDR3 extends over 14 amino acids. J gave up 8 bases and V 2 bases, and 8 bases lay outside the gene matches.

This clonotype was observed many times. The CDR3 DNA follows: TGTGCCAGCAGCTTAGAGGGCCGCACGCTCAATGAGCAGTTCTTC. This codes for CASSLEGRTLNEQFF. The rearrangement joins TRBV7-9 to TRBJ2-1; no definite D call. Germline CDR1 is SEHNR and CDR2 is FQNEAQ (reference sequence). V dropped 1 base and J dropped 6 bases, with 13 bases sitting between them. The CDR3 loop spans 15 amino acids.

The J gene is TRBJ2-3, the V gene TRBV2; no clear D gene. Germline V gene lookup returns CDR1 SNHLY and CDR2 FYNNEI. The CDR3 has 16 residues. Trimming pared 6 bases from V and 0 bases from J, leaving 16 bases between. The CDR3 protein is CASSSTGRPSTDTQYF. In nucleotides, the CDR3 is TGTGCCAGCAGCTCGACTGGTCGCCCTAGCACAGATACGCAGTATTTT.

This clonotype was detected a few times. The chain is built from TRBV10-3 and TRBJ2-3; 13 positions agree with TRBD2. The CDR3 extends over 21 amino acids. After removal of 4 bases from V and 9 bases from J, the junction contained 25 bases not matched to a gene. Per the germline V gene, CDR1 is ENHRY and CDR2 is SYGVKD. CDR3 region: CAISAPETSGGALLSQITQYF. The CDR3, as DNA: TGTGCCATCAGTGCCCCCGAAACTAGCGGGGGGGCACTCCTCTCACAGATAACGCAGTATTTT.

This chain connects TRBV6-5 to TRBJ1-6; 7 positions agree with TRBD1. V gave up 0 bases and J gave up 7 bases; unmatched junction bases: 6. Germline V lookup: CDR1 MNHEY, CDR2 SVGAGI. The CDR3 is 16 residues long. Here the CDR3 DNA reads TGTGCCAGCAGTTACTCATCGTCCAGGGGGAATTCACCCCTCCACTTT. Translating gives CASSYSSSRGNSPLHF.

There are a few counts of this clonotype. The chain has TRBV7-9 and TRBJ2-7; D possibly matches TRBD1 or TRBD2 (6 bases each). This CDR3 has 15 amino acids. The germline V gene encodes CDR1 SEHNR and CDR2 FQNEAQ (reference sequence). Between the trimmed V and J ends, which lost 7 bases and 3 bases, there was a span of 19 bases. CDR3 nucleotides: TGTGCCAGCAACCCCGACGGAGGGGGGTTCTACGAGCAGTACTTC. It codes for CASNPDGGGFYEQYF.

This clonotype was detected ten times or more. For the CDR3, the DNA is TGCGCCAGCAGCTTGTCGGGTACGGGGGACACTGAAGCTTTCTTT. This encodes CASSLSGTGDTEAFF. J is TRBJ1-1 and V is TRBV5-1; D may be TRBD1 (5 bases). The CDR3 sequence is 15 residues long. The V and J ends lost 1 base and 3 bases respectively, with 13 bases between them. Germline-derived CDR1 and CDR2 are SGHRS and YFSETQ.

This clonotype was picked up many times. The J gene is TRBJ2-3, the V gene TRBV7-9, with TRBD1 matching over 7 bases. CDR1 and CDR2 from the germline V gene are SEHNR and FQNEAQ (reference sequence). Trimming took 2 bases from V and 2 from J; bases not matched to a gene: 4. The CDR3 consists of 15 residues. CDR3 bases: TGTGCCAGCAGCTTATTGACAGGGACCACAGATACGCAGTATTTT. As protein: CASSLLTGTTDTQYF.

In its sample, this clonotype was seen a few times. The chain recombines TRBV7-9 with TRBJ1-4; D is possibly TRBD1 (5 bases). The CDR3 loop spans 15 amino acids. Trimming removed 7 bases from V and 6 bases from J, with 18 bases in between. The germline V gene has CDR1 SEHNR and CDR2 FQNEAQ (reference sequence). The CDR3 coding sequence is TGTGCCAGCACCCCGCCGGGACCGCAAGATGAAAAACTGTTTTTT. Its translation is CASTPPGPQDEKLFF.

The DNA of the CDR3 is TGTGCCAGCAGCTCACCCAGGACTAGCGGCGACTGGGAGCAGTTCTTC. Residues: CASSSPRTSGDWEQFF. The J gene is TRBJ2-1, the V gene TRBV7-9, with 10 positions matching TRBD2. The V segment lost 4 bases and the J segment 10 bases; nucleotides outside the gene matches: 13. Germline CDR1 is SEHNR and CDR2 is FQNEAQ (reference sequence). This CDR3 region has 16 residues.